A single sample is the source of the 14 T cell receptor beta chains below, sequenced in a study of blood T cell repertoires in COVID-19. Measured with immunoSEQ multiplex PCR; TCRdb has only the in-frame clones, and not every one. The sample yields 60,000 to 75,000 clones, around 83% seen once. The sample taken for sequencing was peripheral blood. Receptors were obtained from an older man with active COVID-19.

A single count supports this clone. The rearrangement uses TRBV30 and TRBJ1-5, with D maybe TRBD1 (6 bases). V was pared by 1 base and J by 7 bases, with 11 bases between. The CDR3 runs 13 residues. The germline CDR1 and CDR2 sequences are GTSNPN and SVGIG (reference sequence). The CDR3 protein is CAWSEGGHQPQHF. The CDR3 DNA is TGTGCCTGGAGTGAGGGGGGGCACCAGCCCCAGCATTTT.

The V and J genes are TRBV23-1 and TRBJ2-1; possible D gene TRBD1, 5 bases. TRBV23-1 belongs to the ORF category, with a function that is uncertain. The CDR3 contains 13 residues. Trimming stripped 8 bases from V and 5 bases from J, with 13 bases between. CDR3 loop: CASPGIRDNEQFF. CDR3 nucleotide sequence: TGCGCCAGCCCCGGTATCAGGGACAATGAGCAGTTCTTC.

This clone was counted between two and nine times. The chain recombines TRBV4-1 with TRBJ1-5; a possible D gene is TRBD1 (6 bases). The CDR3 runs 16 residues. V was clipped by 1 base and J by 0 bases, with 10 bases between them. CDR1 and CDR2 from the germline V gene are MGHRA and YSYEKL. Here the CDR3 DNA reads TGCGCCAGCAGCCAAGCCCAACAGGGTAGCAATCAGCCCCAGCATTTT. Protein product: CASSQAQQGSNQPQHF.

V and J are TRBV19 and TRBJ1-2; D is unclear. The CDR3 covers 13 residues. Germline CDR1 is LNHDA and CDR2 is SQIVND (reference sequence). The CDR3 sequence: CGKSTTRNYGYTF. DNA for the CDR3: TGTGGTAAATCCACTACACGGAACTATGGCTACACCTTC.

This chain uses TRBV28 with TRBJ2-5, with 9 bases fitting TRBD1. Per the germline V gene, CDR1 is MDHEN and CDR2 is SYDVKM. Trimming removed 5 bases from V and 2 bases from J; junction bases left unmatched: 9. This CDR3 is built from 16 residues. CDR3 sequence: CASSPPGQGWQETQYF. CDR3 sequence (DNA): TGTGCCAGCAGTCCCCCCGGACAGGGGTGGCAAGAGACCCAGTACTTC. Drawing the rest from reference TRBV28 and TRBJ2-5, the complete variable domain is DVKVTQSSRYLVKRTGEKVFLECVQDMDHENMFWYRQDPGLGLRLIYFSYDVKMKEKGDIPEGYSVSREKKERFSLILESASTNQTSMYLCASSPPGQGWQETQYFGPGTRLLVL.

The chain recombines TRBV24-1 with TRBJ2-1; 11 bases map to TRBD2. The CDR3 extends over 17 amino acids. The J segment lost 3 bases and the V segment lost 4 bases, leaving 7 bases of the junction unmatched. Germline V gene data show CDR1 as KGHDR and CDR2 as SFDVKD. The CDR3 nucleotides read TGTGCCACCAGTGACCCAGCGACTAGCGGGGTCTACAATGAGCAGTTCTTC. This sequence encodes CATSDPATSGVYNEQFF.

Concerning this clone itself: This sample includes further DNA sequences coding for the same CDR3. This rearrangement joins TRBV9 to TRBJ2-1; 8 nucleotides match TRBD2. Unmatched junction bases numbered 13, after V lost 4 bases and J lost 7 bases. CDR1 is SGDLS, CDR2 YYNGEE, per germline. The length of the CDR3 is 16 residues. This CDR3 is CASSPRGGGLGNEQFF. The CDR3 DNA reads TGTGCCAGCAGCCCCCGAGGCGGGGGGTTGGGGAATGAGCAGTTCTTC.

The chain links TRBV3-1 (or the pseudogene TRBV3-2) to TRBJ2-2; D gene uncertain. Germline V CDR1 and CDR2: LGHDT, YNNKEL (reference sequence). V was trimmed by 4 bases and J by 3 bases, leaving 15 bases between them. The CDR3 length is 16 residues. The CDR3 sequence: CASSRLTPSDTGELFF. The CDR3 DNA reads TGTGCCAGCAGCCGACTCACCCCTTCGGACACCGGGGAGCTGTTTTTT.

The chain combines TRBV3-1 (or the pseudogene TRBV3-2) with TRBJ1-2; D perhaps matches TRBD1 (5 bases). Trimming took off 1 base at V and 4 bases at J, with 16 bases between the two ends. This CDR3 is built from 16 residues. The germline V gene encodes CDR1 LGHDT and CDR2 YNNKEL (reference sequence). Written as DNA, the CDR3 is TGTGCCAGCAGCCAAGGCCCCCAGGGCCAACTCTATGGCTACACCTTC. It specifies CASSQGPQGQLYGYTF.

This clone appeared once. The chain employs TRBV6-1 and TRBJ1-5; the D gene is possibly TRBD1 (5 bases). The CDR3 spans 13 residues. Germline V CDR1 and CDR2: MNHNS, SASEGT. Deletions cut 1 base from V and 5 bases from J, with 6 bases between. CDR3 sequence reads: CASSEGDYQPQHF. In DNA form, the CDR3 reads TGTGCCAGCAGTGAAGGGGACTATCAGCCCCAGCATTTT.

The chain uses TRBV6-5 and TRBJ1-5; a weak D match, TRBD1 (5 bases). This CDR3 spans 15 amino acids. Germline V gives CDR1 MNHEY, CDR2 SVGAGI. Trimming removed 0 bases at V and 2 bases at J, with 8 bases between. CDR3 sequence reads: CASSYSGGGNQPQHF. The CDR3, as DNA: TGTGCCAGCAGTTACTCGGGGGGGGGCAATCAGCCCCAGCATTTT.

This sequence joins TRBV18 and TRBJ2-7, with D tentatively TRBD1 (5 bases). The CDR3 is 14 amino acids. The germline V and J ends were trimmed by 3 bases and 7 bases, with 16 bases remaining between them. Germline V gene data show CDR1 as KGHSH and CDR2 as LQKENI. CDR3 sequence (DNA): TGTGCCAGCTCACCGGTGGGCAGGGCGGATGAGCAGTACTTC. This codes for CASSPVGRADEQYF.

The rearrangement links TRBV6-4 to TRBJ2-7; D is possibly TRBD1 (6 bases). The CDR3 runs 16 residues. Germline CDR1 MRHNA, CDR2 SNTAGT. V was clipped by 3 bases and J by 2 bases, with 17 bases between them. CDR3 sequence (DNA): TGTGCCAGCAGTGAAAGGGGCAGGGGATGGACCTACGAGCAGTACTTC. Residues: CASSERGRGWTYEQYF.

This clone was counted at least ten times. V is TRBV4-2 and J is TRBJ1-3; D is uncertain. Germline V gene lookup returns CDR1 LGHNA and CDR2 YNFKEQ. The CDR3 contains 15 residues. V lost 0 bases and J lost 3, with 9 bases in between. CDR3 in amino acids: CASSQEGERGNTIYF. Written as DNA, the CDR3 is TGTGCCAGCAGCCAAGAAGGAGAACGTGGAAACACCATATATTTT.